The 30 T cell receptor beta chains listed next were all sequenced from one sample in a study of molecular identifiers for immune sequencing clone quantification. TCRdb used MiXCR to reprocess the PCR reads, holding one entry per CDR3 protein. The data hold approximately 97,000 distinct CDR3 sequences, with about 32% observed a single time. The sample consisted of naive CD8+ T cells from blood, with Jurkat cell RNA spiked in. Subset in this sample: FACS-sorted CD8+CD4-CCR7+CD45RA+ naive T cells. These receptors came from a human donor in good health. Some libraries in this study had Jurkat cell RNA spiked in.

The rearrangement joins TRBV11-2 to TRBJ2-5; 7 positions agree with TRBD2. Germline V gene lookup returns CDR1 SGHAT and CDR2 FQNNGV. The CDR3 loop spans 16 amino acids. The junction had 12 bases not matched to a gene; V was cut back by 6 bases and J by 2 bases. Written as DNA, the CDR3 is TGTGCCAGCAGTTACACTGGGCAGCGGGGACAAGAGACCCAGTACTTC. It translates to CASSYTGQRGQETQYF. The whole variable domain, remainder taken from reference TRBV11-2 and TRBJ2-5, is EAGVAQSPRYKIIEKRQSVAFWCNPISGHATLYWYQQILGQGPKLLIQFQNNGVVDDSQLPKDRFSAERLKGVDSTLKIQPAKLEDSAVYLCASSYTGQRGQETQYFGPGTRLLVL.

This clonotype was recorded a few times. Since the CDR3 does not end with the conserved phenylalanine or tryptophan, this likely comes from a read error. The CDR3 region is CASSDPRLLPGSNEQFS. CDR3 sequence (DNA): TGCGCCAGCAGCGATCCTCGACTGCTCCCCGGGTCCAATGAGCAGTTCTCC. The chain couples TRBV5-1 to TRBJ2-1; D uncertain. CDR1 is SGHRS and CDR2 is YFSETQ in the germline V gene. The germline V and J ends were trimmed by 4 bases and 6 bases, with 23 bases remaining between them. The CDR3 extends over 17 amino acids.

This clonotype was recorded at least ten times. V is TRBV28 and J is TRBJ2-7, with D possibly being TRBD1 or TRBD2 (5 bases each). The CDR3 is 14 amino acids. V was pared by 4 bases and J by 3 bases, with 13 bases between. The germline CDR1 and CDR2 sequences are MDHEN and SYDVKM. CDR3 nucleotides: TGTGCCAGCAGTTCGATCAGGGAGAACTACGAGCAGTACTTC. Translating gives CASSSIRENYEQYF.

This clonotype has only a few counts. The J gene is TRBJ1-1, the V gene TRBV5-1; D is uncertain. Trimming stripped 2 bases from V and 5 bases from J, with 10 bases between. The germline CDR1 and CDR2 sequences are SGHRS and YFSETQ. There are 13 residues in the CDR3. This chain's CDR3 is CASSFQQVTEAFF. The CDR3 region has the DNA TGCGCCAGCAGCTTTCAGCAGGTAACTGAAGCTTTCTTT.

This clonotype appeared a few times. The V call is TRBV29-1, the J call TRBJ2-1, with a tentative D call TRBD2 (7 bases). The V end was cut by 3 bases, the J end by 9 bases, with 15 bases between. The CDR3 contains 13 residues. In germline, CDR1 is SQVTM, CDR2 ANQGSEA. Written as DNA, the CDR3 is TGCAGCGTTGAGGGGGGGCTGGGGGTTGAGCAGTTCTTC. Amino acid sequence: CSVEGGLGVEQFF.

This clonotype was recorded at least ten times. This chain links TRBV6-6 with TRBJ2-7; D possibly corresponds to TRBD2 (5 bases). CDR1 MNHNY and CDR2 SVGAGI come from the germline V gene (reference sequence). V shed 8 bases and J shed 11 bases, with 16 bases lying between them. The CDR3 totals 11 residues. The CDR3 nucleotides are TGTGCCAGCCAGTCCGCGGGCCCCAAGTACTTC. Residues: CASQSAGPKYF.

The sample holds a few counts of this clonotype. This chain joins TRBV4-1 and TRBJ2-1; TRBD1 is a possible D gene (6 bases). V dropped 1 base and J dropped 10 bases, with 11 bases sitting between them. Germline assignment: CDR1 MGHRA and CDR2 YSYEKL. CDR3 size: 13 residues. CDR3 bases: TGCGCCAGCAGCCAAGGTGGTGGACAGGAGCAGTTCTTC. This gives the protein CASSQGGGQEQFF.

This clonotype was seen only a few times. Here the CDR3 reads CASSQTGRDEQFF. CDR3 DNA: TGCGCCAGCAGCCAAACCGGTAGGGATGAGCAGTTCTTC. V usage is TRBV4-1 and J usage is TRBJ2-1; no clear D gene. Germline CDR1 MGHRA, CDR2 YSYEKL. V shed 2 bases and J shed 8 bases, with 10 bases lying between them. The CDR3 extends over 13 amino acids.

Only one count was recorded for this clonotype. This chain joins TRBV2 and TRBJ2-7; TRBD1 aligns across 8 bases. The CDR3 covers 11 residues. With V trimmed by 11 bases and J by 5 bases, 5 bases remained unmatched. The germline gives CDR1 SNHLY, CDR2 FYNNEI. CDR3 nucleotide sequence: TGTGCCGCCTGGACAGGGAACGAGCAGTACTTC. It translates to CAAWTGNEQYF.

This clonotype was seen only a few times. The gene calls are TRBV29-1 and TRBJ2-2, with D perhaps TRBD2 (6 bases). Trimming cost V 6 bases and J 3 bases, with 11 bases left between them. The CDR3 extends over 13 amino acids. Germline V lookup: CDR1 SQVTM, CDR2 ANQGSEA. In DNA, the CDR3 is TGCAGCGTCGGGCGGGACCACACCGGGGAGCTGTTTTTT. It encodes CSVGRDHTGELFF.

The chain joins TRBV15 to TRBJ2-5; D gene ambiguous. Germline CDR1 LNHNV, CDR2 YYDKDF (reference sequence). V lost 0 bases and J 0 bases, leaving 11 bases between the germline ends. The CDR3 extends over 16 amino acids. The CDR3 sequence: CATSRDRLAYQETQYF. CDR3 bases: TGTGCCACCAGCAGAGATCGGCTGGCGTACCAAGAGACCCAGTACTTC.

This clonotype was seen only a few times. This CDR3 is CASGQGNSPLHF. CDR3 in DNA: TGTGCCAGCGGGCAGGGAAATTCACCCCTCCACTTT. The V gene is TRBV7-9, the J gene TRBJ1-6; a weak D match, TRBD1 (5 bases). The germline gives CDR1 SEHNR, CDR2 FQNEAQ (reference sequence). V was shortened by 8 bases and J by 7 bases, with 9 bases between the two germline ends. This CDR3 comprises 12 residues.

On this clonotype: Just one base apart from a much larger clone, this may be a read error. The chain is built from TRBV6-2 or TRBV6-3 and TRBJ1-1; the D gene is possibly TRBD1 (6 bases). Germline-derived CDR1 and CDR2 are MNHEY and SVGEGT. CDR3 length: 14 amino acids. V was trimmed by 4 bases and J by 6 bases, leaving 15 bases between them. This chain's CDR3 is CASSLGQQPPEAFF. For the CDR3, the DNA is TGTGCCAGCAGTTTAGGACAGCAACCCCCTGAAGCTTTCTTT.

The chain carries TRBV29-1 and TRBJ2-5; maybe TRBD2 (5 bases). The CDR3 consists of 11 residues. Germline CDR1 and CDR2: SQVTM and ANQGSEA. V was cut by 6 bases and J by 9 bases, with 14 bases left in between. The CDR3 nucleotides are TGCAGCGTCCCCCTTTCCGGGGCCCAGTACTTC. Translating it yields CSVPLSGAQYF.

The chain employs TRBV15 and TRBJ1-5, with TRBD1 matching 7 bases. Germline V CDR1 and CDR2: LNHNV, YYDKDF (reference sequence). This CDR3 comprises 14 residues. V lost 8 bases and J lost 5; bases outside the gene matches: 9. Written as DNA, the CDR3 is TGTGCCACCCACCGTGGCAGGGGGTATCAGCCCCAGCATTTT. Amino acids: CATHRGRGYQPQHF.

The V and J genes are TRBV3-1 and TRBJ1-5; no clear D. Trimming left V 1 base short and J 8 bases short, with 12 bases between. CDR3 length equals 14 residues. Germline V CDR1 and CDR2: LGHDT, YNNKEL (reference sequence). The chain's CDR3 is CASSQVMGMEPQHF. CDR3 in DNA: TGTGCCAGCAGCCAAGTAATGGGAATGGAGCCCCAGCATTTT.

This clonotype was observed a few times. This chain links TRBV11-2 with TRBJ2-1; no reliable D call. The CDR3 runs to 15 residues. The germline CDR1 and CDR2 sequences are SGHAT and FQNNGV. V was trimmed by 0 bases and J by 3 bases, leaving 9 bases between them. The CDR3: CASSLELSRYNEQFF. Here the CDR3 DNA reads TGTGCCAGCAGCTTAGAATTAAGTCGCTACAATGAGCAGTTCTTC. Using reference TRBV11-2 and TRBJ2-1 for the parts outside the CDR3, the full variable domain is EAGVAQSPRYKIIEKRQSVAFWCNPISGHATLYWYQQILGQGPKLLIQFQNNGVVDDSQLPKDRFSAERLKGVDSTLKIQPAKLEDSAVYLCASSLELSRYNEQFFGPGTRLTVL.

This clonotype appeared a few times. The chain employs TRBV28 and TRBJ2-5; 7 bases match TRBD2. V lost 4 bases, J lost 2 bases, and 13 bases stayed unmatched. Germline lookup yields CDR1 MDHEN and CDR2 SYDVKM. The CDR3 has 17 amino acids. The CDR3 sequence is CASSSFKPPGGQETQYF. For the CDR3, the DNA is TGTGCCAGCAGTTCCTTTAAACCCCCGGGGGGACAAGAGACCCAGTACTTC.

This clonotype has just a few counts. The chain uses TRBV28 and TRBJ2-7; no definite D call. Germline V gene data show CDR1 as MDHEN and CDR2 as SYDVKM. The CDR3 length is 14 residues. The V and J ends lost 3 bases and 0 bases respectively, with 9 bases between them. The CDR3 DNA follows: TGTGCCAGCAGTTTCTCCTTAAGCTCCTACGAGCAGTACTTC. It translates to CASSFSLSSYEQYF.

This clonotype was counted ten times or more. V is TRBV28 and J is TRBJ2-3, with D possibly matching TRBD1 (6 bases). This CDR3 is built from 15 residues. V lost 5 bases, J lost 1 base, and 13 bases lay in between. Per the germline V gene, CDR1 is MDHEN and CDR2 is SYDVKM. The chain's CDR3 is CASSGAAGGTDTQYF. CDR3 coding DNA: TGTGCCAGCAGTGGGGCGGCAGGGGGCACAGATACGCAGTATTTT.

The chain links TRBV2 to TRBJ2-3, with D maybe TRBD1 (6 bases). Trimming left V 6 bases short and J 4 bases short, with 14 bases between. Looked up from germline, CDR1 is SNHLY and CDR2 is FYNNEI. The length of the CDR3 is 14 residues. Here the CDR3 DNA reads TGTGCCAGCAGGAGGGGTCAGGGGTCAGATACGCAGTATTTT. Protein: CASRRGQGSDTQYF. The entire variable domain, with the rest obtained from reference TRBV2 and TRBJ2-3, is as follows: EPEVTQTPSHQVTQMGQEVILRCVPISNHLYFYWYRQILGQKVEFLVSFYNNEISEKSEIFDDQFSVERPDGSNFTLKIRSTKLEDSAMYFCASRRGQGSDTQYFGPGTRLTVL.

The table lists this clonotype with a few counts. J is TRBJ2-7 and V is TRBV14; TRBD2 agrees at 7 bases. The CDR3 length is 14 residues. Germline CDR1 and CDR2: SGHDN and FVKESK. Trimming took 1 base from V and 3 from J; bases not matched to a gene: 3. The DNA of the CDR3 is TGTGCCAGCAGCCAAGCGGGGGGAGTCTACGAGCAGTACTTC. Translation: CASSQAGGVYEQYF.

To note about this clonotype: A junction end diverges from the germline sequence, so it may reflect a read error. The rearrangement links TRBV20-1 to TRBJ1-6; TRBD1 is a possible D gene (5 bases). The CDR3 contains 13 residues. Germline CDR1 DFQATT, CDR2 SNEGSKA (reference sequence). The CDR3 region is CSPTGGTASHLHF. The CDR3 region has the DNA TGCAGTCCCACAGGAGGGACTGCTTCACACCTCCACTTT.

This chain connects TRBV4-3 to TRBJ2-7; D gene ambiguous. This CDR3 spans 15 amino acids. The V gene lost 0 bases and the J gene lost 4 bases, with 13 bases spanning the gap. The germline CDR1 and CDR2 sequences are LGHNA and YSLEER. In DNA, the CDR3 is TGCGCCAGCAGCCAAGATCCGATAGTGGGTTACGAGCAGTACTTC. This codes for CASSQDPIVGYEQYF.

The sample holds a few counts of this clonotype. This chain joins TRBV7-9 and TRBJ2-7; a weak D match, TRBD1 (6 bases). Per germline, CDR1 SEHNR and CDR2 FQNEAQ (reference sequence). This CDR3 spans 15 amino acids. V was cut by 5 bases and J by 4 bases, with 18 bases left in between. CDR3 region: CASSPRGGESYEQYF. CDR3 nucleotides: TGTGCCAGCAGCCCCAGAGGGGGAGAGTCGTACGAGCAGTACTTC. Looking up the rest from reference TRBV7-9 and TRBJ2-7 gives the full variable domain: DTGVSQNPRHKITKRGQNVTFRCDPISEHNRLYWYRQTLGQGPEFLTYFQNEAQLEKSRLLSDRFSAERPKGSFSTLEIQRTEQGDSAMYLCASSPRGGESYEQYFGPGTRLTVT.

This clonotype has a handful of counts. This chain connects TRBV27 to TRBJ2-1, with TRBD1 as a possible D gene (6 bases). The CDR3 is 13 residues long. The germline CDR1 and CDR2 sequences are MNHEY and SMNVEV (reference sequence). With 4 bases removed from V and 10 bases from J, the gap between germline ends came to 14 bases. In nucleotides, the CDR3 is TGTGCCAGCAGTTCCAGGACAGCTTTGGAGCAGTTCTTC. This gives the protein CASSSRTALEQFF.

The gene calls are TRBV10-3 and TRBJ2-3; no clear D gene. Trimming took off 7 bases at V and 8 bases at J, with 16 bases between the two ends. The CDR3 runs to 13 residues. CDR1 and CDR2 (germline): ENHRY, SYGVKD. The CDR3 region is CAITPESRATQYF. CDR3 DNA: TGTGCCATCACTCCCGAGTCTAGGGCTACGCAGTATTTT.

For the CDR3, the DNA is TGTGCCAGCAGCTTAAGGCGGACCGGACTAGCGAGAGACAATGAGCAGTTCTTC. Translated, it gives CASSLRRTGLARDNEQFF. The chain is built from TRBV11-2 and TRBJ2-1, with TRBD2 identical over 9 bases. Per germline, CDR1 SGHAT and CDR2 FQNNGV. This CDR3 is built from 18 residues. V dropped 2 bases and J dropped 5; count of bases not matched to a gene: 13.

In its sample, this clonotype was seen many times. The genes are TRBV5-1 and TRBJ1-1; tentatively, D is TRBD1 (6 bases). The V gene lost 0 bases and the J gene lost 2 bases, with 20 bases spanning the gap. The CDR3 is 18 residues long. Germline CDR1 SGHRS, CDR2 YFSETQ. Written as DNA, the CDR3 is TGCGCCAGCAGCTTGGGGACATGGACAGATTGGGGAAACACTGAAGCTTTCTTT. Its translation: CASSLGTWTDWGNTEAFF. Based on the CDR3 plus reference TRBV5-1 and TRBJ1-1, the full variable domain is KAGVTQTPRYLIKTRGQQVTLSCSPISGHRSVSWYQQTPGQGLQFLFEYFSETQRNKGNFPGRFSGRQFSNSRSEMNVSTLELGDSALYLCASSLGTWTDWGNTEAFFGQGTRLTVV.

This clonotype has only a few counts. The genes are TRBV12-3 or TRBV12-4 and TRBJ1-5; the D gene is possibly TRBD1 (5 bases). With 2 bases removed from V and 3 bases from J, the gap between germline ends came to 8 bases. CDR3 length: 14 amino acids. The CDR3 region is CASSLPGANQPQHF. The CDR3 DNA sequence: TGTGCCAGCAGTTTACCCGGGGCCAATCAGCCCCAGCATTTT.